This section outlines one T cell receptor (beta chain) sequence together with its context. A few counts support this clonotype. Its target antigen remains unknown. Relative to the germline gene, one junction end is altered; a read error may explain this. T cells were expanded from blood mononuclear cells with anti-CD3 antibody OKT3 or CD3/CD28 Dynabeads for two to four days. The culture conditions for expanded T cells were RPMI 1640 plus 10% fetal bovine serum, recombinant human IL-2 (about 97 IU/ml) and IL-7 (approximately 5.2 ng/ml). For cocultures, 50,000 or so normal T cells were combined with 50,000 or so target cells and bispecific antibody in 85 to 100 ul and incubated for about 18 hours at 37 degrees C. Each bispecific antibody consisted of two single-chain variable fragments expressed in a single-chain diabody format with a His tag. Effector T cells came from healthy human donors; peripheral blood mononuclear cells were isolated from leukapheresis samples by Ficoll density gradient centrifugation.

This record belongs to a study of beta chain bispecific antibodies for T cell cancers listed by TCRdb under 2021. In the study overall: Healthy donor T cells were cocultured with T cell leukemia lines and bispecific antibodies, then TRBV sequencing of surviving cells measured the depletion of each TRBV family. On the cell surface, TRBV12 (TRBV12-3) was expressed by Jurkat cells, whereas TRBV5-5 was expressed by HPB-ALL cells. The paper's findings and limits, for the study overall: Cross-reactivity of the anti-TRBV5-5 antibody with TRBV5-6 was attributed to high sequence similarity between the two genes. Leukemia cell line cells were mixed with normal T cells in each sequenced sample, and most of the targeted TRBV signal was derived from the leukemia cells rather than from the normal T cells.

Unique molecular identifier barcodes were incorporated into the libraries and were used for clonotype quantification. Qiagen AllPrep DNA/RNA Micro kits were used to isolate total RNA, and an Agilent TapeStation was used to check RNA quality. TCR beta libraries were constructed by 5' RACE, in which cDNA synthesis was followed by two PCR steps with TCR beta constant-region gene-specific primers. TCR beta libraries were sequenced on an Illumina MiSeq platform. Turning to the authors' computational methods: Reads were processed with MIGEC, MiXCR and VDJtools. Clonotype frequency was computed as the clonotype's share of unique molecular identifiers among all unique molecular identifiers in the sample. Nonfunctional TRBV genes classified in IMGT as pseudogenes or open reading frames, for example TRBV1, TRBV12-1 and TRBV21, were left out. The raw public reads went through TCRdb reprocessing: fastp at Q25, MiXCR clone calling, in-frame beta chains kept. Each CDR3 protein appears once, grouped with its most common genes and DNA. These V and J calls are TCRdb output, not the study's own analysis. Present in this sample are some 20,000 distinct CDR3 sequences, approximately 2.5% of which were seen just once. The ten largest clones add up to about 30% of the sample.

The germline V gene specifies SGHVS as CDR1 and FNYEAQ as CDR2. Counted from cysteine to phenylalanine, this CDR3 has 13 amino acids. Of the read, only the CDR3 DNA is kept; its 39 bases are in frame from base 1. Here the chain combines TRBV7-6 and TRBJ2-5; possibly the D gene is TRBD1, per 5 matching bases. The sequence was collected from a human donor in good health. Some clones in this sample may be carry-over from other donors' samples. The material sequenced was healthy donor T cells cultured with leukemia cells. The CDR3 amino acid sequence is: CASSLGAQKTQYF. The nucleotide sequence reads as follows: TGTGCCAGCAGCCTAGGGGCCCAAAAGACCCAGTACTTC. Extended through the reference TRBV7-6 and TRBJ2-5 proteins, this CDR3 yields the full variable domain: GAGVSQSPRYKVTKRGQDVALRCDPISGHVSLYWYRQALGQGPEFLTYFNYEAQQDKSGLPNDRFSAERPEGSISTLTIQRTEQRDSAMYRCASSLGAQKTQYFGPGTRLLVL.